This record looks at one TCR beta chain sequence and its context. As yet, its antigen is unknown. In germline, CDR1 is MGHRA, CDR2 YSYEKL. V was pared by 6 bases and J by 6 bases, with 8 bases of the junction left unmatched. The CDR3 extends over 15 amino acids. The data belong to a study of T cell responses to AZD1222 COVID-19 vaccine. Study-wide context: Second-dose timings of about 4 or about 12 weeks were pooled.

Here immunoSEQ multiplex PCR was the method, and the copy in TCRdb shows in-frame clones only, minus some. The sample consists of around 140,000 clones, 80% to 90% of them appearing once. Points from the study as a whole: Two doses of AZD1222 preceded a rise in Spike-specific TCR breadth and depth. The peak T cell response came first, and repertoires were sampled only after it. There were mostly white British donors and more females than males, and clonal diversity was possibly underestimated.

The chain is built from TRBV4-1 and TRBJ2-3; TRBD2 matches at 11 bases. The TCR sequence derives from an adult in good health. Source: peripheral blood, taken on day 0 of AZD1222 vaccination. CDR3 bases: TGCGCCAGCAGGATTAGCGGGGGGGCAGGGGATACGCAGTATTTT. It yields the protein CASRISGGAGDTQYF.